The 16 T cell receptor beta chains listed next were all sequenced from one sample in a study of radiation and T cells in renal cell carcinoma. Here immunoSEQ multiplex PCR was the method, and the copy in TCRdb shows in-frame clones only, minus some. Found here are tens of thousands of clones, 65% to 85% of them singletons; the top ten hold almost 6.5%. Time point noted: baseline pretreatment blood. Treatment in this sample: 15 Gy SBRT to primary tumor, nephrectomy 4 weeks later. Here the sequenced sample was blood, taken from a patient whose treatment included radiotherapy and nephrectomy. The receptors were sampled from a man in his 60s with renal cell carcinoma.

The V call is TRBV4-2, the J call TRBJ2-7; TRBD2 matches 7 bases. CDR3 length equals 17 residues. Germline CDR1 is LGHNA and CDR2 is YNFKEQ. Trimming took 0 bases from V and 2 from J; bases not matched to a gene: 10. CDR3 region: CASSQDALGAGTYEQYF. CDR3 DNA sequence: TGTGCCAGCAGCCAAGATGCCCTGGGAGCGGGAACCTACGAGCAGTACTTC.

The chain links TRBV27 to TRBJ1-1; D gene unclear. CDR1 is MNHEY and CDR2 is SMNVEV in the germline V gene (reference sequence). This CDR3 has 14 amino acids. Between the trimmed V and J ends, which lost 5 bases and 1 base, there was a span of 11 bases. CDR3 in amino acids: CASSLYIGNTEAFF. The DNA for the CDR3 is TGTGCCAGCAGTCTCTACATTGGGAACACTGAAGCTTTCTTT.

This chain uses TRBV7-2 with TRBJ2-1, with 10 bases matching TRBD2. The germline V gene has CDR1 SGHTA and CDR2 FQGNSA. The CDR3 loop spans 15 amino acids. V lost 5 bases to trimming and J lost 2 bases; unmatched junction nucleotides: 3. This CDR3 is CASSPSGRAYNEQFF. CDR3 DNA: TGTGCCAGCAGCCCAAGCGGGAGGGCCTACAATGAGCAGTTCTTC. The full variable domain, rest sourced from reference TRBV7-2 and TRBJ2-1, is GAGVSQSPSNKVTEKGKDVELRCDPISGHTALYWYRQSLGQGLEFLIYFQGNSAPDKSGLPSDRFSAERTGGSVSTLTIQRTQQEDSAVYLCASSPSGRAYNEQFFGPGTRLTVL.

The chain has TRBV4-2 and TRBJ1-2; D gene ambiguous. The germline gives CDR1 LGHNA, CDR2 YNFKEQ. Trimming left V 1 base short and J 1 base short, with 7 bases between. There are 14 residues in the CDR3. Written as DNA, the CDR3 is TGTGCCAGCAGCCAAGTAGACGATAACTATGGCTACACCTTC. It specifies CASSQVDDNYGYTF.

This clone appeared a single time. Written as DNA, the CDR3 is TGTGCCATCAGTGATCGGGTCCAAGAGACCCAGTACTTC. The encoded protein is CAISDRVQETQYF. The V call is TRBV10-3, the J call TRBJ2-5; D call uncertain. Germline loops: CDR1 ENHRY, CDR2 SYGVKD. CDR3 length: 13 amino acids. The V end lost 3 bases, the J end lost 1 base, and 6 bases lay between the germline ends.

The genes are TRBV29-1 and TRBJ1-2; 7 nucleotides align to TRBD1. The CDR3 is 14 residues long. With 5 bases clipped from V and 3 bases from J, the junction kept 9 bases outside the gene matches. CDR1 and CDR2 (germline): SQVTM, ANQGSEA. CDR3 region: CSVRQGRPDYGYTF. CDR3 nucleotides: TGCAGCGTTAGACAGGGCCGACCAGACTATGGCTACACCTTC.

This clone appeared a few times. The chain recombines TRBV5-4 with TRBJ2-3; 9 bases map to TRBD2. V lost 6 bases to trimming and J lost 5 bases; unmatched junction nucleotides: 25. Germline lookup yields CDR1 SGHNT and CDR2 YYREEE (reference sequence). This CDR3 contains 20 residues. CDR3 bases: TGTGCCAGCACGCTACGGGGCGGGAGGGCCCAAGAGTACACAGGAGATACGCAGTATTTT. Translation gives CASTLRGGRAQEYTGDTQYF.

This chain links TRBV19 with TRBJ2-4, with D tentatively TRBD2 (6 bases). This CDR3 is built from 16 residues. Trimming stripped 2 bases from V and 0 bases from J, with 11 bases between. The germline CDR1 and CDR2 sequences are LNHDA and SQIVND (reference sequence). CDR3 loop: CASSISGGVAKNIQYF. In DNA form, the CDR3 reads TGTGCCAGTAGTATATCTGGCGGGGTAGCCAAAAACATTCAGTACTTC.

The table lists this clone with a count of one. The gene calls are TRBV19 and TRBJ2-2, with 9 bases fitting TRBD1. Per the germline V gene, CDR1 is LNHDA and CDR2 is SQIVND (reference sequence). This CDR3 has 13 residues. J was trimmed by 8 bases and V by 6 bases; bases with no gene match: 4. CDR3 residues: CASSRGQGGELFF. The CDR3 DNA sequence: TGTGCCAGTAGCCGGGGACAGGGAGGGGAGCTGTTTTTT.

The rearrangement uses TRBV5-1 and TRBJ2-2, with 7 bases identical to TRBD1. The CDR3 has 15 amino acids. J lost 5 bases, V lost 2 bases, and 6 bases had no gene match. Germline-derived CDR1 and CDR2 are SGHRS and YFSETQ. The CDR3 loop reads CASSLRTGETGELFF. CDR3 in DNA: TGCGCCAGCAGCTTACGGACAGGAGAAACCGGGGAGCTGTTTTTT.

The genes are TRBV5-4 and TRBJ2-4, with TRBD2 matching over 11 bases. The germline V gene encodes CDR1 SGHNT and CDR2 YYREEE (reference sequence). The ends lost 0 bases at V and 9 bases at J; junction bases unmatched: 5. The CDR3 is 15 amino acids. CDR3 sequence (DNA): TGTGCCAGCAGCTTGGTAGCGGGAGGGCTGGTCATTCAGTACTTC. The encoded protein is CASSLVAGGLVIQYF. The full variable domain, completed using reference TRBV5-4 and TRBJ2-4, is ETGVTQSPTHLIKTRGQQVTLRCSSQSGHNTVSWYQQALGQGPQFIFQYYREEENGRGNFPPRFSGLQFPNYSSELNVNALELDDSALYLCASSLVAGGLVIQYFGAGTRLSVL.

The V gene is TRBV19, the J gene TRBJ2-1; weak D call: TRBD1 (5 bases). This CDR3 contains 14 residues. Trimming pared 3 bases from V and 4 bases from J, leaving 10 bases between. Germline CDR1 reads LNHDA; CDR2 reads SQIVND (reference sequence). The CDR3 is CASSIRQGYNEQFF. CDR3 bases: TGTGCCAGTAGTATTAGGCAGGGTTACAATGAGCAGTTCTTC.

V and J are TRBV14 and TRBJ2-1; D may be TRBD1 (6 bases). Germline values: CDR1 SGHDN, CDR2 FVKESK. The V end lost 7 bases, the J end lost 7 bases, and 17 bases lay between the germline ends. This CDR3 comprises 14 residues. The CDR3 bases are TGTGCCAGCAATCCGGACAGCCAGGTGAATGAGCAGTTCTTC. This codes for CASNPDSQVNEQFF.

This clone was counted between two and nine times. Within the sample, other DNA sequences also encode this same CDR3. The V call is TRBV30, the J call TRBJ1-5; possible D gene TRBD1, 5 bases. V was cut by 3 bases and J by 4 bases, with 10 bases left in between. The germline gives CDR1 GTSNPN, CDR2 SVGIG (reference sequence). This CDR3 has 13 amino acids. CDR3: CAWRTGGNQPQHF. CDR3 DNA sequence: TGTGCCTGGAGGACCGGGGGAAATCAGCCCCAGCATTTT.

In this sample, this clone turned up a few times. The chain couples TRBV29-1 to TRBJ2-5, with D perhaps given as TRBD1 or TRBD2 (7 bases each). CDR1 is SQVTM, CDR2 ANQGSEA, per germline. The CDR3 has 13 amino acids. The CDR3 region is CSALVQGRGTQYF. The CDR3 region has the DNA TGCAGTGCCTTGGTACAGGGGAGGGGGACCCAGTACTTC.

The V gene is TRBV30, the J gene TRBJ1-5; 9 positions match TRBD1. Germline CDR1 and CDR2: GTSNPN and SVGIG (reference sequence). The V segment lost 3 bases and the J segment 4 bases; nucleotides outside the gene matches: 4. The CDR3 totals 14 residues. CDR3 region: CAWSPGQGNQPQHF. The CDR3 DNA is TGTGCCTGGAGCCCTGGACAGGGGAATCAGCCCCAGCATTTT.